Sequencing of this T cell receptor beta chain was carried out in a study of early T cells in non-severe SARS-CoV-2 infection. MiXCR, run by TCRdb on the 5' RACE reads, gives a single entry per CDR3 protein. The data hold around 44,000 distinct CDR3 sequences, with around a tenth observed a single time. Germline V gives CDR1 SGHRS, CDR2 YFSETQ. The length of the CDR3 is 15 residues. Trimming removed 0 bases from V and 5 bases from J; junction bases left unmatched: 1. This clonotype was picked up many times. The sample comprised whole blood. This sequence originates from an adult who was a healthcare worker with PCR-confirmed SARS-CoV-2 infection or an uninfected control (not recorded which). The V and J genes are TRBV5-1 and TRBJ2-1; the match to TRBD2 covers 11 bases. CDR3 amino acids: CASSLVAGGDNEQFF. The CDR3 nucleotides are TGCGCCAGCAGCTTGGTAGCGGGAGGGGACAATGAGCAGTTCTTC.